This TCR beta chain was obtained from a study of STAT5B mutations in CD4+ large granular lymphocyte leukemia. Overall study findings and caveats: TRBV06-family usage was enriched in top patient clones (8/27) versus controls (2/35).

Sequencing was performed with immunoSEQ multiplex PCR; in TCRdb, only in-frame clones are kept and a portion is missing. The data hold about 34,000 clones, with roughly three quarters observed a single time. The germline V gene has CDR1 SGHNT and CDR2 YENEEA. V dropped 1 base and J dropped 7; count of bases not matched to a gene: 6. This CDR3 has 15 residues. Regarding this clone: Its antigen is as yet unknown.

The sequencing sample was made of CD4+ T cells from blood buffy coats. The sequence was obtained from a human donor in good health. The chain employs TRBV11-3 and TRBJ2-1, with TRBD1 matching over 8 bases. The CDR3: CASSLGQGAHNEQFF. The CDR3 coding sequence is TGTGCCAGCAGCTTAGGGCAGGGGGCGCATAATGAGCAGTTCTTC.